Given below is one T cell receptor (beta chain) in context. The record originates from a study of PD-L1 blockade in urothelial cancer. The overall study: The median T cell count in blood samples was 110,000 to 150,000.

The study collected 1 to 8 samples per patient, pretreatment and on-treatment. The CDR3 contains 15 residues. V lost 4 bases to trimming and J lost 3 bases; unmatched junction nucleotides: 7. The germline V gene has CDR1 MNHNS and CDR2 SASEGT. Assay used: immunoSEQ multiplex PCR; TCRdb lists only in-frame clones, some missing. This table has some 60,000 clones, about 86% appearing once. This chain uses TRBV6-1 with TRBJ1-2; the match to TRBD1 covers 8 bases. The specimen comprised PBMCs, sampled around atezolizumab (anti-PD-L1) treatment. This receptor was obtained from a man aged 50-59 years with urothelial cancer. The CDR3 is CASSAPGGADYGYTF. DNA of the CDR3: TGTGCCAGCAGTGCCCCAGGGGGCGCTGACTATGGCTACACCTTC.